The following is a T cell receptor (beta chain) sequence with its context. Its antigen is as yet unknown. The entry originates in a study of shared clonotypes between healthy human individuals. The study separated CD4+ cells into CD45RA+ naive and CD45RA-negative memory subsets. Clones were read by immunoSEQ multiplex PCR, and TCRdb kept only the in-frame ones, dropping some. The sample has some 1 million clones, approximately 76% seen once; the top ten hold 1.4%. The germline V gene encodes CDR1 SGDLS and CDR2 YYNGEE. The CDR3 is made up of 15 amino acids. The V and J ends lost 4 bases and 7 bases, in that order; junction bases with no gene match: 9. Study-wide findings and caveats: Incompleteness in sorted-subset sequencing, despite large depth, was shown by rarefaction. The sharing of 4.5% to 5.5% of naive CD4 clonotypes was seen across several donors.

This receptor was obtained from a man aged 18 to 29 in good health. The V and J genes are TRBV9 and TRBJ2-2; 8 nucleotides line up with TRBD2. The material sequenced was memory CD4+ T cells sorted from blood. Sample subset: CD45RA-negative fraction. The CDR3 loop reads CASSPQRRGGGELFF. The CDR3 DNA reads as TGTGCCAGCAGCCCCCAACGACGGGGGGGCGGGGAGCTGTTTTTT.